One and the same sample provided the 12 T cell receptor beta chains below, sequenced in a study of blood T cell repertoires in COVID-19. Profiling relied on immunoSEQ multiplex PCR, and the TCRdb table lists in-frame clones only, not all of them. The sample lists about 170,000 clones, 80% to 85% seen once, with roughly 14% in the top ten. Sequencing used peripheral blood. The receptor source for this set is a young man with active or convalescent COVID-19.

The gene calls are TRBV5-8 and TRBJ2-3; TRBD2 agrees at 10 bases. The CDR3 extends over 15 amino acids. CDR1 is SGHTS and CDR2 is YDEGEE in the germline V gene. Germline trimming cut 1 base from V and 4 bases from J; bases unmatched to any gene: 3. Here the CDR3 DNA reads TGTGCCAGCAGCTTGTTGCTAGCGGGAGCAGATACGCAGTATTTT. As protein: CASSLLLAGADTQYF.

CDR3: CASSIYLGGTVILYGYTF. The CDR3 DNA sequence: TGTGCCAGTAGTATATACTTAGGAGGCACCGTTATCCTCTATGGCTACACCTTC. V usage is TRBV19 and J usage is TRBJ1-2; D gene ambiguous. This CDR3 region has 18 residues. V shed 2 bases and J shed 4 bases, with 23 bases lying between them. Germline CDR1 LNHDA, CDR2 SQIVND (reference sequence).

Here the CDR3 reads CASIPSDRGFFQPQHF. CDR3 nucleotides: TGTGCCAGTATCCCCTCGGACAGGGGGTTTTTTCAGCCCCAGCATTTT. The chain combines TRBV19 with TRBJ1-5; TRBD1 agrees at 10 bases. The V and J ends lost 7 bases and 6 bases, in that order; junction bases with no gene match: 12. Germline values: CDR1 LNHDA, CDR2 SQIVND (reference sequence). The CDR3 length is 16 residues.

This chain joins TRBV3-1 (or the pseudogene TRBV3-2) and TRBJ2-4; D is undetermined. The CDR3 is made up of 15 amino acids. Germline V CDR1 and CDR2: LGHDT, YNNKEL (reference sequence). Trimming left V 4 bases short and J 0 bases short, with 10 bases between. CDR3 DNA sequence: TGTGCCAGCAGCCTTAAAACTATAGCCAAAAACATTCAGTACTTC. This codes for CASSLKTIAKNIQYF.

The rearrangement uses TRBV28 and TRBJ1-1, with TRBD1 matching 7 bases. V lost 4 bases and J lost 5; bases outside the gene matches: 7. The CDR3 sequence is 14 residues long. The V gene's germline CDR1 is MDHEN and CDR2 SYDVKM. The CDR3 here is CASSSSRQGTEAFF. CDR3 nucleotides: TGTGCCAGCAGTTCCTCACGACAGGGTACTGAAGCTTTCTTT. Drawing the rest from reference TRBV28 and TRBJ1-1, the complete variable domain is DVKVTQSSRYLVKRTGEKVFLECVQDMDHENMFWYRQDPGLGLRLIYFSYDVKMKEKGDIPEGYSVSREKKERFSLILESASTNQTSMYLCASSSSRQGTEAFFGQGTRLTVV.

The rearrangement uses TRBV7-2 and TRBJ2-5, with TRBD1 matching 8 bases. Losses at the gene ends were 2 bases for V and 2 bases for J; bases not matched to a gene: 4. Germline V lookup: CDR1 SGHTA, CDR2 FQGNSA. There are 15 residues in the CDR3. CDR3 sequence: CASSLNTGGQETQYF. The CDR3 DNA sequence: TGTGCCAGCAGCTTAAACACAGGGGGACAAGAGACCCAGTACTTC.

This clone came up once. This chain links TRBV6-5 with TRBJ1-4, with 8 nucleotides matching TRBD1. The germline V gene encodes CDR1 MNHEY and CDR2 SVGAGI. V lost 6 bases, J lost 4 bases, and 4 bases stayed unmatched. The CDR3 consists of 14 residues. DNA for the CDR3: TGTGCCAGCAGCGTAACAGGGGGTAATGAAAAACTGTTTTTT. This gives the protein CASSVTGGNEKLFF.

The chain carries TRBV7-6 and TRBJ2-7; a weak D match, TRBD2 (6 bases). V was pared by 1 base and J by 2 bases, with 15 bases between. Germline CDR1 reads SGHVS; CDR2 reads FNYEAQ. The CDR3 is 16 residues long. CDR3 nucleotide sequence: TGTGCCAGCAGCTTAGGTGCGGGACGAGGAACCTACGAGCAGTACTTC. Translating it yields CASSLGAGRGTYEQYF.

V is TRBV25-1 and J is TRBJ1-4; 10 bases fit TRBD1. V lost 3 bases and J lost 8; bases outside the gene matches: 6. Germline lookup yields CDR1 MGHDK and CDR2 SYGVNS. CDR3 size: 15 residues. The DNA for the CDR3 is TGTGCCAGCAGTGATGGGACAGGGGTCGGGGAAAAACTGTTTTTT. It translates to CASSDGTGVGEKLFF.

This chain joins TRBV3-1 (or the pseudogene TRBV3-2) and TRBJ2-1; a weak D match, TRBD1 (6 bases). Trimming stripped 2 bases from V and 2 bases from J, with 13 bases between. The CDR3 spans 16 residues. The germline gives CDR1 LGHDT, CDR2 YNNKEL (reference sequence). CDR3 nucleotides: TGTGCCAGCAGCCAATCTGGACAGAGAGCCTACAATGAGCAGTTCTTC. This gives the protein CASSQSGQRAYNEQFF.

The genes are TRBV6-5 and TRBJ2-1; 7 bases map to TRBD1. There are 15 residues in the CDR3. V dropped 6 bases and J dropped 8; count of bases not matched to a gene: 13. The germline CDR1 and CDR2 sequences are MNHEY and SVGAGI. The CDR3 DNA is TGTGCCAGCAGGGGGGAAAATAACAGGGGCTATGAGCAGTTCTTC. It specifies CASRGENNRGYEQFF.

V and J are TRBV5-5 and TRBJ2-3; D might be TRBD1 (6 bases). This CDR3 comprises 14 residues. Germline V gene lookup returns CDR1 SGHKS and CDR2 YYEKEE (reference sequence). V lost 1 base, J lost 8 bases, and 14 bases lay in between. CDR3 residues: CASSLPLRGSTQYF. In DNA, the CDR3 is TGTGCCAGCAGCTTGCCACTCAGGGGTAGTACGCAGTATTTT.